These 29 T cell receptor beta chains were all obtained from the same sample, sequenced in a study of blood T cell repertoires in COVID-19. Clones were sequenced by immunoSEQ multiplex PCR, and TCRdb holds only the in-frame ones, with some missing. The table records around 120,000 clones, 55% to 75% of them present only once. Input material: peripheral blood. These receptors were obtained from a human donor with acute or convalescent COVID-19. The donor label of this sample is uncertain.

This clone was counted a few times. The rearrangement uses TRBV5-5 and TRBJ1-5, with a tentative D call TRBD1 (5 bases). This CDR3 region has 16 residues. Germline CDR1 is SGHKS and CDR2 is YYEKEE (reference sequence). V lost 5 bases and J 4 bases, leaving 19 bases between the germline ends. CDR3 nucleotides: TGTGCCAGCAGTCTTCTCCCCGGGACTGTGAATCAGCCCCAGCATTTT. Translated, it gives CASSLLPGTVNQPQHF.

The V call is TRBV28, the J call TRBJ2-7; TRBD1 agrees at 8 bases. The CDR3 loop spans 12 amino acids. Losses at the gene ends were 8 bases for V and 7 bases for J; bases not matched to a gene: 7. CDR1 and CDR2 from the germline V gene are MDHEN and SYDVKM. Here the CDR3 DNA reads TGTGCCAGCGGACAGGGTATGGGTGAGCAGTACGTC. It specifies CASGQGMGEQYV.

As regards this clone: This clone may be a read error of a much larger clone one base away. This sequence joins TRBV5-8 and TRBJ1-1, with D possibly matching TRBD1 (6 bases). The ends were cut back, 1 base at V and 5 bases at J, with 6 bases in the middle. Looked up from germline, CDR1 is SGHTS and CDR2 is YDEGEE. This CDR3 has 12 residues. CDR3 in amino acids: CASSLRGTEAFF. In DNA form, the CDR3 reads TGTGCCAGCAGCTTGAGGGGGACTGAAGCTTTCTTT.

A few counts support this clone. The chain couples TRBV11-2 to TRBJ1-6; tentatively, D is TRBD1 (5 bases). CDR1 is SGHAT, CDR2 FQNNGV, per germline. V lost 3 bases, J lost 8 bases, and 8 bases lay in between. The length of the CDR3 is 13 residues. In nucleotides, the CDR3 is TGTGCCAGCAGCTTTTCCAGGGATTCACCCCTCCACTTT. Translating it yields CASSFSRDSPLHF.

The chain recombines TRBV9 with TRBJ2-1; a possible D gene is TRBD1 (6 bases). This CDR3 contains 15 residues. CDR1 is SGDLS, CDR2 YYNGEE, per germline. Trimming removed 4 bases at V and 5 bases at J, with 16 bases between. Here the CDR3 DNA reads TGTGCCAGCAGCACACAGGGCTATCTTCACAATGAGCAGTTCTTC. It specifies CASSTQGYLHNEQFF. Full variable domain (outside the CDR3, taken from reference TRBV9 and TRBJ2-1): DSGVTQTPKHLITATGQRVTLRCSPRSGDLSVYWYQQSLDQGLQFLIQYYNGEERAKGNILERFSAQQFPDLHSELNLSSLELGDSALYFCASSTQGYLHNEQFFGPGTRLTVL.

The gene calls are TRBV6-6 and TRBJ2-7; 9 nucleotides line up with TRBD2. The CDR3 sequence is 14 residues long. CDR1 MNHNY and CDR2 SVGAGI come from the germline V gene (reference sequence). Trimming took 4 bases from V and 3 from J; bases not matched to a gene: 4. In DNA form, the CDR3 reads TGTGCCAGCAGTTTGGCGGGGGGGAGCTACGAGCAGTACGTC. This sequence encodes CASSLAGGSYEQYV.

This rearrangement joins TRBV2 to TRBJ2-2, with D possibly TRBD1 on 6 matching bases. This CDR3 is built from 14 residues. The germline gives CDR1 SNHLY, CDR2 FYNNEI. V was trimmed by 7 bases and J by 1 base, leaving 10 bases between them. The CDR3 bases are TGTGCCAGCAACAGGGACATGAACACCGGGGAGCTGTTTTTT. It codes for CASNRDMNTGELFF. Drawing the rest from reference TRBV2 and TRBJ2-2, the complete variable domain is EPEVTQTPSHQVTQMGQEVILRCVPISNHLYFYWYRQILGQKVEFLVSFYNNEISEKSEIFDDQFSVERPDGSNFTLKIRSTKLEDSAMYFCASNRDMNTGELFFGEGSRLTVL.

The V call is TRBV11-2, the J call TRBJ1-2; D possibly corresponds to TRBD1 (5 bases). V was trimmed by 6 bases and J by 8 bases, leaving 10 bases between them. Germline CDR1 reads SGHAT; CDR2 reads FQNNGV. This CDR3 is built from 11 residues. The CDR3 sequence: CASRGGVGYTF. The CDR3 region has the DNA TGTGCCAGCAGGGGAGGGGTAGGCTACACCTTC.

This clone was seen a single time. The J gene is TRBJ2-7, the V gene TRBV5-5, with TRBD1 matching over 11 bases. Unmatched junction bases numbered 9, after V lost 6 bases and J lost 4 bases. This CDR3 has 15 residues. CDR1 and CDR2 (germline): SGHKS, YYEKEE (reference sequence). CDR3 protein: CASIAPGTGGYEQYF. CDR3 coding DNA: TGTGCCAGCATCGCCCCCGGGACAGGGGGATACGAGCAGTACTTC.

This chain uses TRBV28 with TRBJ1-6, with TRBD1 matching over 9 bases. Germline V gene data show CDR1 as MDHEN and CDR2 as SYDVKM. The CDR3 consists of 15 residues. With 6 bases clipped from V and 7 bases from J, the junction kept 7 bases outside the gene matches. The chain's CDR3 is CASSSYGQGNSPLHF. The CDR3 DNA is TGTGCCAGCAGCTCCTACGGACAGGGGAATTCACCCCTCCACTTT.

The rearrangement uses TRBV11-2 and TRBJ2-7; D unclear. This CDR3 comprises 13 residues. Looked up from germline, CDR1 is SGHAT and CDR2 is FQNNGV. V was trimmed by 1 base and J by 4 bases, leaving 8 bases between them. The CDR3 DNA reads TGTGCCAGCAGCTTAGCGACGGGTTACGAGCAGTACGTC. This gives the protein CASSLATGYEQYV.

The V call is TRBV27, the J call TRBJ1-2, with a tentative D call TRBD1 (5 bases). V was pared by 5 bases and J by 5 bases, with 15 bases between. Germline loops: CDR1 MNHEY, CDR2 SMNVEV (reference sequence). This CDR3 has 14 residues. CDR3: CASSPRGDGYGYTF. DNA for the CDR3: TGTGCCAGCAGTCCACGGGGGGATGGGTATGGCTACACCTTC.

This chain connects TRBV19 to TRBJ2-5; TRBD2 aligns across 12 bases. The V gene end was trimmed by 3 bases and the J gene end by 0 bases; junction bases not matched to a gene: 2. CDR3 length: 16 amino acids. Germline assignment: CDR1 LNHDA and CDR2 SQIVND (reference sequence). CDR3: CASSMGTSGYQETQYF. The CDR3 coding sequence is TGTGCCAGTAGTATGGGGACTAGCGGGTACCAAGAGACCCAGTACTTC.

The sample holds one count of this clone. V and J are TRBV21-1 and TRBJ1-1; no DNA check was done on the table's D call, TRBD1. TRBV21-1 constitutes a pseudogene. The CDR3 has 16 residues. The CDR3 sequence: CASSKAWSQGNTEAFF. CDR3 DNA: TGTGCCAGCAGCAAAGCTTGGTCACAGGGTAACACTGAAGCTTTCTTT.

The V call is TRBV4-1, the J call TRBJ1-1; D unresolved. V was shortened by 1 base and J by 1 base, with 4 bases between the two germline ends. CDR3 length: 13 amino acids. Germline-derived CDR1 and CDR2 are MGHRA and YSYEKL. The CDR3 reads CASSQGQNTEAFF. The CDR3 DNA follows: TGCGCCAGCAGCCAAGGACAGAACACTGAAGCTTTCTTT.

This chain uses TRBV7-9 with TRBJ1-6; D is perhaps TRBD1 (6 bases). This CDR3 is built from 17 residues. V lost 3 bases to trimming and J lost 6 bases, with 18 bases between them. The V gene's germline CDR1 is SEHNR and CDR2 FQNEAQ (reference sequence). CDR3: CASSFRLQGTSNSPLHF. DNA for the CDR3: TGTGCCAGCAGCTTCCGATTACAGGGTACTAGTAATTCACCCCTCCACTTT. The whole variable domain, filled in from reference TRBV7-9 and TRBJ1-6, reads DTGVSQNPRHKITKRGQNVTFRCDPISEHNRLYWYRQTLGQGPEFLTYFQNEAQLEKSRLLSDRFSAERPKGSFSTLEIQRTEQGDSAMYLCASSFRLQGTSNSPLHFGNGTRLTVT.

The chain combines TRBV7-2 with TRBJ2-7; a possible D gene is TRBD1 (7 bases). The CDR3 contains 15 residues. Trimming removed 2 bases at V and 2 bases at J, with 13 bases between. The germline CDR1 and CDR2 sequences are SGHTA and FQGNSA. The CDR3 region has the DNA TGTGCCAGCAGCTTACGCGGGACAGCTCCCTACGAGCAGTACTTC. This sequence encodes CASSLRGTAPYEQYF. Supplemented by reference TRBV7-2 and TRBJ2-7, the full variable domain reads GAGVSQSPSNKVTEKGKDVELRCDPISGHTALYWYRQSLGQGLEFLIYFQGNSAPDKSGLPSDRFSAERTGGSVSTLTIQRTQQEDSAVYLCASSLRGTAPYEQYFGPGTRLTVT.

This clone was seen only a few times. This rearrangement joins TRBV14 to TRBJ1-1; 12 positions match TRBD1. Germline lookup yields CDR1 SGHDN and CDR2 FVKESK. With 4 bases clipped from V and 10 bases from J, the junction kept 10 bases outside the gene matches. The CDR3 is made up of 15 amino acids. This CDR3 reads CASSPGTGGIGRAFF. The CDR3 DNA sequence: TGTGCCAGCAGCCCCGGGACAGGGGGCATTGGTAGAGCTTTCTTT.

At least ten counts were recorded for this clone. The V call is TRBV11-2, the J call TRBJ1-4; unclear D gene. Trimming shortened V by 6 bases and J by 10 bases, and 15 bases separated the two germline ends. The CDR3 runs 13 residues. Germline V CDR1 and CDR2: SGHAT, FQNNGV. CDR3: CASRAPGKRKLFF. In DNA form, the CDR3 reads TGTGCCAGCAGGGCCCCCGGGAAGAGAAAACTGTTTTTT.

The genes are TRBV7-2 and TRBJ1-2; D gene unclear. This CDR3 spans 16 amino acids. From germline, CDR1 is SGHTA and CDR2 FQGNSA. The ends were cut back, 4 bases at V and 4 bases at J, with 19 bases in the middle. The CDR3 region is CASSSSGLGGTYGYTF. DNA for the CDR3: TGTGCCAGCAGCTCGTCCGGGTTAGGAGGAACCTATGGCTACACCTTC.

V is TRBV18 and J is TRBJ2-1; TRBD2 might be the D (5 bases). CDR3 length: 12 residues. In germline, CDR1 is KGHSH, CDR2 LQKENI. V was pared by 1 base and J by 10 bases, with 8 bases between. The CDR3 loop is CASSPRGEEQFF. CDR3 in DNA: TGTGCCAGCTCACCACGTGGGGAGGAGCAGTTCTTC.

This clone was recorded only once. V gene TRBV2 combines with J gene TRBJ2-6; D unresolved. This CDR3 is built from 14 residues. Trimming left V 4 bases short and J 0 bases short, with 4 bases between. Germline-derived CDR1 and CDR2 are SNHLY and FYNNEI. In DNA, the CDR3 is TGTGCCAGCAGTGGTAGCTCTGGGGCCAACGTCCTGACTTTC. This encodes CASSGSSGANVLTF.

V and J are TRBV7-9 and TRBJ2-1, with 9 bases aligning to TRBD2. This CDR3 has 20 amino acids. Germline V gives CDR1 SEHNR, CDR2 FQNEAQ (reference sequence). V trimming: 5 bases; J trimming: 0 bases; junction bases outside the gene matches: 17. The CDR3 DNA sequence: TGTGCCAGCAGCACACCCCTCGGTCTAGCGGGGTATAGCTCCTACAATGAGCAGTTCTTC. It codes for CASSTPLGLAGYSSYNEQFF.

The rearrangement links TRBV24-1 to TRBJ1-2; a possible D gene is TRBD1 (5 bases). Germline-derived CDR1 and CDR2 are KGHDR and SFDVKD. CDR3 length: 13 residues. Trimming stripped 2 bases from V and 8 bases from J, with 11 bases between. The CDR3 sequence is CATSDSGGEGYTF. CDR3 bases: TGTGCCACCAGTGATTCTGGGGGGGAAGGCTACACCTTC.

This clone was counted between two and nine times. The same CDR3 can be traced to other DNA sequences in this sample. V and J are TRBV18 and TRBJ2-5; 10 positions agree with TRBD2. V lost 0 bases to trimming and J lost 5 bases; unmatched junction nucleotides: 9. Per germline, CDR1 KGHSH and CDR2 LQKENI. The CDR3 sequence is 17 residues long. The CDR3 DNA reads TGTGCCAGCTCACCACCGGTAGCGGGGGGCCGGGGGGAGACCCAGTACTTC. Its protein is CASSPPVAGGRGETQYF.

This chain links TRBV6-1 with TRBJ1-3; D remains ambiguous. The V end was cut by 3 bases, the J end by 4 bases, with 7 bases between. Looked up from germline, CDR1 is MNHNS and CDR2 is SASEGT. This CDR3 comprises 13 residues. CDR3 in DNA: TGTGCCAGCAGTGAGACACAGGGAAACACCATATATTTT. Residues: CASSETQGNTIYF.

This clone was counted a few times. The V gene is TRBV21-1, the J gene TRBJ2-1; TRBD1, the table's D call, was not compared with the DNA. TRBV21-1 is a known pseudogene. The CDR3 is 15 residues long. This chain's CDR3 is CASSKVTGVDNEQFF. The CDR3 DNA follows: TGTGCCAGCAGCAAAGTCACAGGGGTGGACAATGAGCAGTTCTTC.

V gene TRBV15 combines with J gene TRBJ1-3, with unresolved D. The CDR3 runs 17 residues. Trimming shortened V by 1 base and J by 0 bases, and 13 bases separated the two germline ends. CDR1 and CDR2 (germline): LNHNV, YYDKDF (reference sequence). CDR3 DNA: TGTGCCACCAGCAGAGGCGCCCGGAGCGTCTCTGGAAACACCATATATTTT. As protein: CATSRGARSVSGNTIYF.

The chain employs TRBV24-1 and TRBJ2-5; TRBD2 is a possible D gene (5 bases). The germline CDR1 and CDR2 sequences are KGHDR and SFDVKD. The V and J ends lost 5 bases and 3 bases respectively, with 9 bases between them. This CDR3 contains 13 residues. The DNA of the CDR3 is TGTGCCACCAGTGCATCGGGGAAAGAGACCCAGTACTTC. Protein product: CATSASGKETQYF.